Presented here are 29 T cell receptor beta chains from one specimen sequenced in a study of blood T cell repertoires in COVID-19. Profiling relied on immunoSEQ multiplex PCR, and the TCRdb table lists in-frame clones only, not all of them. The sample contains about 250,000 clones, about nine tenths of which appear only once. The material sequenced was PBMCs or T cells enriched from blood (not recorded which). The receptor source for this set is a man in his late teens or twenties who had recovered from COVID-19.

The CDR3 loop reads CASPTLAPPSTDTQYF. CDR3 DNA: TGTGCCAGCCCAACACTAGCTCCCCCTAGCACAGATACGCAGTATTTT. The rearrangement uses TRBV5-8 and TRBJ2-3; possible D gene TRBD2, 6 bases. This CDR3 is built from 16 residues. Per germline, CDR1 SGHTS and CDR2 YDEGEE. V dropped 7 bases and J dropped 0 bases, with 18 bases sitting between them.

The gene calls are TRBV19 and TRBJ2-6; D may be TRBD1 (5 bases). The V gene lost 7 bases and the J gene lost 1 base, with 20 bases spanning the gap. The CDR3 runs 18 residues. Germline CDR1 reads LNHDA; CDR2 reads SQIVND (reference sequence). Written as DNA, the CDR3 is TGTGCCAGTATGCAGGGTTTTTTTCTTTCTTCTGGGGCCAACGTCCTGACTTTC. This gives the protein CASMQGFFLSSGANVLTF.

V usage is TRBV27 and J usage is TRBJ2-1; TRBD2 matches at 10 bases. Germline lookup yields CDR1 MNHEY and CDR2 SMNVEV (reference sequence). The CDR3 is made up of 12 amino acids. Trimming removed 7 bases from V and 7 bases from J; junction bases left unmatched: 1. The DNA of the CDR3 is TGTGCCAGCACTAGCGGGAGTAATGAGCAGTTCTTC. It codes for CASTSGSNEQFF.

There are a few counts of this clone. V usage is TRBV11-2 and J usage is TRBJ2-3, with D tentatively TRBD2 (5 bases). In germline, CDR1 is SGHAT, CDR2 FQNNGV. This CDR3 has 12 amino acids. Trimming cost V 6 bases and J 10 bases, with 14 bases left between them. CDR3 loop: CASSPSYDSQYF. CDR3 nucleotides: TGTGCCAGCAGTCCTAGCTATGATTCGCAGTATTTT.

This clone was recorded once. The chain uses TRBV7-2 and TRBJ2-7, with a weak D call TRBD2 (7 bases). The CDR3 extends over 15 amino acids. Germline CDR1 SGHTA, CDR2 FQGNSA. V lost 3 bases to trimming and J lost 4 bases, with 16 bases between them. The CDR3 DNA sequence: TGTGCCAGCAGCTTCCAGTGGGGGGGGCAATACGAGCAGTACTTC. It yields the protein CASSFQWGGQYEQYF.

The rearrangement joins TRBV9 to TRBJ2-3, with 8 bases lining up with TRBD1. V trimming: 0 bases; J trimming: 1 base; junction bases outside the gene matches: 7. The CDR3 spans 17 residues. Germline V lookup: CDR1 SGDLS, CDR2 YYNGEE. The CDR3 DNA reads TGTGCCAGCAGCGTAGCCCCTCCGGACAGGGGCACAGATACGCAGTATTTT. Its translation: CASSVAPPDRGTDTQYF.

This clone was observed a few times. The chain couples TRBV11-2 to TRBJ2-7, with TRBD2 matching over 10 bases. The length of the CDR3 is 15 residues. Unmatched junction bases numbered 4, after V lost 4 bases and J lost 1 base. From germline, CDR1 is SGHAT and CDR2 FQNNGV. CDR3 bases: TGTGCCAGCAGCTCGGTTAGCGGGAGGTCCTACGAGCAGTACTTC. Translation: CASSSVSGRSYEQYF.

This chain connects TRBV5-5 to TRBJ2-1; no firm D call. Trimming left V 0 bases short and J 7 bases short, with 5 bases between. CDR3 length equals 12 residues. Germline V gene data show CDR1 as SGHKS and CDR2 as YYEKEE (reference sequence). The chain's CDR3 is CASSLAENEQFF. The DNA for the CDR3 is TGTGCCAGCAGCTTGGCCGAGAATGAGCAGTTCTTC. The whole variable domain, filled in from reference TRBV5-5 and TRBJ2-1, reads DAGVTQSPTHLIKTRGQQVTLRCSPISGHKSVSWYQQVLGQGPQFIFQYYEKEERGRGNFPDRFSARQFPNYSSELNVNALLLGDSALYLCASSLAENEQFFGPGTRLTVL.

The gene calls are TRBV2 and TRBJ1-1; tentatively, D is TRBD1 (6 bases). The CDR3 covers 14 residues. The ends were cut back, 3 bases at V and 4 bases at J, with 12 bases in the middle. CDR1 and CDR2 (germline): SNHLY, FYNNEI. The CDR3 coding sequence is TGTGCCAGCAGTGACAGCAGGGGCGGCACTGAAGCTTTCTTT. This translates into CASSDSRGGTEAFF.

This chain links TRBV2 with TRBJ1-2, with 8 bases matching TRBD1. Trimming at V came to 7 bases and at J to 6 bases, leaving 7 bases not matched to a gene. Germline loops: CDR1 SNHLY, CDR2 FYNNEI. The CDR3 is 13 amino acids. The chain's CDR3 is CASNADRGNGYTF. As DNA, the CDR3 is TGTGCCAGCAATGCAGACAGGGGAAATGGCTACACCTTC. Using reference TRBV2 and TRBJ1-2 for the parts outside the CDR3, the full variable domain is EPEVTQTPSHQVTQMGQEVILRCVPISNHLYFYWYRQILGQKVEFLVSFYNNEISEKSEIFDDQFSVERPDGSNFTLKIRSTKLEDSAMYFCASNADRGNGYTFGSGTRLTVV.

The chain has TRBV7-9 and TRBJ1-1, with TRBD1 identical over 9 bases. CDR1 SEHNR and CDR2 FQNEAQ come from the germline V gene (reference sequence). The CDR3 covers 15 residues. V trimming: 3 bases; J trimming: 4 bases; junction bases outside the gene matches: 6. The CDR3 sequence: CASSFGDRVVTEAFF. DNA of the CDR3: TGTGCCAGCAGCTTTGGGGACAGGGTGGTCACTGAAGCTTTCTTT.

CDR3 in DNA: TGTGCCTGGAGTTTGGCTCCCTTTTCTCAGTACTTC. This encodes CAWSLAPFSQYF. The chain has TRBV30 and TRBJ2-5, with unresolved D. CDR1 is GTSNPN and CDR2 is SVGIG in the germline V gene (reference sequence). V shed 2 bases and J shed 11 bases, with 15 bases lying between them. CDR3 size: 12 residues.

This clone was counted a single time. The rearrangement links TRBV27 to TRBJ2-1, with 9 nucleotides matching TRBD1. Germline CDR1 reads MNHEY; CDR2 reads SMNVEV (reference sequence). This CDR3 is 15 amino acids long. The V and J ends lost 3 bases and 4 bases, in that order; junction bases with no gene match: 4. DNA for the CDR3: TGTGCCAGCAGTTTGGACAGGGGCGGATACAATGAGCAGTTCTTC. Translating it yields CASSLDRGGYNEQFF.

V gene TRBV27 combines with J gene TRBJ2-1; 9 nucleotides match TRBD2. Germline V gene data show CDR1 as MNHEY and CDR2 as SMNVEV (reference sequence). The CDR3 consists of 18 residues. V shed 3 bases, J shed 1 base, and the junction held 10 bases outside the gene matches. The CDR3 loop is CASSFGTSIFGSYNEQFF. CDR3 sequence (DNA): TGTGCCAGCAGTTTTGGGACTAGCATCTTTGGGTCCTACAATGAGCAGTTCTTC.

The V gene is TRBV3-1 (or the pseudogene TRBV3-2), the J gene TRBJ2-3, with TRBD2 matching 9 bases. The V gene's germline CDR1 is LGHDT and CDR2 YNNKEL (reference sequence). The CDR3 extends over 16 amino acids. V lost 1 base, J lost 4 bases, and 6 bases stayed unmatched. The CDR3 DNA is TGTGCCAGCAGCCAAGTGCGGCGGGAGGGCCCAGATACGCAGTATTTT. It yields the protein CASSQVRREGPDTQYF.

This clone was counted a few times. The chain has TRBV5-6 and TRBJ2-1; possible D gene TRBD1, 6 bases. The CDR3 spans 13 residues. The germline gives CDR1 SGHDT, CDR2 YYEEEE. Trimming shortened V by 1 base and J by 8 bases, and 10 bases separated the two germline ends. Here the CDR3 DNA reads TGTGCCAGCAGCTTGCCCCACAGGGATGAGCAGTTCTTC. Translated: CASSLPHRDEQFF.

The count of this clone is one. The chain employs TRBV20-1 and TRBJ2-1; 8 bases align to TRBD2. V lost 3 bases and J lost 2; bases outside the gene matches: 9. The CDR3 is made up of 16 amino acids. Looked up from germline, CDR1 is DFQATT and CDR2 is SNEGSKA (reference sequence). CDR3 in DNA: TGCAGTGCTAGTCCCAGCGGGGGCCCTCCCTACAATGAGCAGTTCTTC. The encoded protein is CSASPSGGPPYNEQFF.

This clone was seen once. The chain employs TRBV6-1 and TRBJ1-5; 8 bases are a match to TRBD1. J was trimmed by 9 bases and V by 1 base; bases with no gene match: 8. CDR1 and CDR2 from the germline V gene are MNHNS and SASEGT. This CDR3 has 15 amino acids. The CDR3 here is CASSEGTGWYSPQHF. CDR3 sequence (DNA): TGTGCCAGCAGTGAAGGGACAGGGTGGTATTCGCCCCAGCATTTT.

This clone came up a few times. The chain combines TRBV9 with TRBJ1-2, with 7 bases identical to TRBD1. Losses at the gene ends were 0 bases for V and 5 bases for J; bases not matched to a gene: 10. The CDR3 covers 16 residues. The germline V gene has CDR1 SGDLS and CDR2 YYNGEE. The CDR3 nucleotides are TGTGCCAGCAGCGTAGACATTTCCGGGACAGAATATGGCTACACCTTC. It encodes CASSVDISGTEYGYTF.

V is TRBV6-5 and J is TRBJ2-2; no definite D call. Germline V lookup: CDR1 MNHEY, CDR2 SVGAGI. The CDR3 length is 13 residues. Trimming stripped 7 bases from V and 2 bases from J, with 8 bases between. CDR3 sequence (DNA): TGTGCCAGCATTCACGGTAACACCGGGGAGCTGTTTTTT. It codes for CASIHGNTGELFF.

This chain links TRBV30 with TRBJ1-1; perhaps TRBD1 as D (5 bases). CDR1 and CDR2 (germline): GTSNPN, SVGIG (reference sequence). The CDR3 covers 13 residues. Trimming removed 2 bases at V and 1 base at J, with 8 bases between. This CDR3 is CAWSLDTNTEAFF. In DNA form, the CDR3 reads TGTGCCTGGAGTCTGGACACGAACACTGAAGCTTTCTTT.

The V call is TRBV18, the J call TRBJ2-3; D not resolved. V lost 3 bases to trimming and J lost 3 bases, with 10 bases between them. This CDR3 region has 14 residues. CDR1 and CDR2 from the germline V gene are KGHSH and LQKENI. The CDR3, as DNA: TGTGCCAGCTCACCCCCCACGCGGACAGATACGCAGTATTTT. Translating it yields CASSPPTRTDTQYF.

The chain employs TRBV5-1 and TRBJ2-7; the match to TRBD2 covers 8 bases. This CDR3 has 13 residues. With V trimmed by 6 bases and J by 5 bases, 7 bases remained unmatched. In germline, CDR1 is SGHRS, CDR2 YFSETQ. CDR3 in amino acids: CASTVSGSHEQYF. The CDR3 nucleotides are TGCGCCAGCACCGTCAGCGGGAGCCACGAGCAGTACTTC.

This clone is a singleton in its sample. The V call is TRBV6-5, the J call TRBJ2-7; D unclear. The V end was cut by 6 bases, the J end by 0 bases, with 15 bases between. The CDR3 is made up of 15 amino acids. Per germline, CDR1 MNHEY and CDR2 SVGAGI. CDR3 DNA: TGTGCCAGCAGCCCAATTGTTCGGGTCTCCTACGAGCAGTACTTC. Its translation is CASSPIVRVSYEQYF.

The V and J genes are TRBV5-1 and TRBJ1-5; 9 bases fit TRBD1. V shed 2 bases and J 0 bases; nucleotides not matched to a gene: 9. This CDR3 region has 18 residues. Per germline, CDR1 SGHRS and CDR2 YFSETQ. The CDR3 is CASSFKKDRGNSNQPQHF. DNA of the CDR3: TGCGCCAGCAGCTTCAAGAAAGACAGGGGGAATAGCAATCAGCCCCAGCATTTT. The full variable domain, its missing parts supplied by reference TRBV5-1 and TRBJ1-5, is KAGVTQTPRYLIKTRGQQVTLSCSPISGHRSVSWYQQTPGQGLQFLFEYFSETQRNKGNFPGRFSGRQFSNSRSEMNVSTLELGDSALYLCASSFKKDRGNSNQPQHFGDGTRLSIL.

This chain connects TRBV5-4 to TRBJ1-1; D is possibly TRBD1 (5 bases). The CDR3 totals 14 residues. Trimming removed 4 bases at V and 3 bases at J, with 13 bases between. The germline V gene encodes CDR1 SGHNT and CDR2 YYREEE (reference sequence). This CDR3 is CASSPSGVDTEAFF. DNA of the CDR3: TGTGCCAGCAGCCCCTCGGGGGTAGACACTGAAGCTTTCTTT.

The rearrangement uses TRBV12-3 or TRBV12-4 and TRBJ2-2; TRBD2 is a possible D gene (5 bases). Trimming removed 2 bases from V and 6 bases from J, with 7 bases in between. The CDR3 covers 13 residues. The CDR3 is CASSLPSSGELFF. The CDR3 DNA follows: TGTGCCAGCAGTTTACCTAGCTCCGGGGAGCTGTTTTTT.

The chain is built from TRBV11-3 and TRBJ2-7; 8 bases are a match to TRBD1. Germline CDR1 SGHNT, CDR2 YENEEA. CDR3 length: 16 amino acids. Losses at the gene ends were 5 bases for V and 4 bases for J; bases not matched to a gene: 13. The CDR3 DNA reads as TGTGCCAGCAGCCCGCCCCCCGGGACAGGTGCGTACGAGCAGTACTTC. It encodes CASSPPPGTGAYEQYF.

V gene TRBV28 combines with J gene TRBJ1-2, with TRBD1 as a possible D gene (6 bases). Germline loops: CDR1 MDHEN, CDR2 SYDVKM. V dropped 3 bases and J dropped 6 bases, with 23 bases sitting between them. The CDR3 is 17 amino acids. The CDR3 nucleotides are TGTGCCAGCAGTTTCGATAGGAACGGGGGGACACTTGATGGCTACACCTTC. As protein: CASSFDRNGGTLDGYTF.